This T cell receptor beta chain stems from a study of control samples from healthy donors and cancer patients. This table comes from immunoSEQ multiplex PCR, and its TCRdb copy is limited to in-frame clones, with some not included. Among about 50,000 clones listed, about 93% were seen once. V was cut by 3 bases and J by 0 bases, with 12 bases left in between. The CDR3 runs to 15 residues. CDR1 is ENHRY and CDR2 is SYGVKD in the germline V gene. Sample: PBMCs. This chain uses TRBV10-3 with TRBJ2-7; D is uncertain. The receptor was derived from a woman aged 50 to 60 with head and neck cancer. CDR3 sequence reads: CAISDPTRSSYEQYF. The CDR3 coding sequence is TGTGCCATCAGTGACCCCACCCGCAGCTCCTACGAGCAGTACTTC.